This TCR beta chain was profiled in a study of cytotoxic CD8 clonotypes in ibrutinib-treated CLL. Looked up from germline, CDR1 is MNHNS and CDR2 is SASEGT. The CDR3 has 14 residues. Trimming pared 11 bases from V and 3 bases from J, leaving 17 bases between. Produced via immunoSEQ multiplex PCR; TCRdb's table is partial and in-frame only. This sample has around 150,000 clones, with roughly 84% found just once. This sample comprised PBMCs, obtained at disease progression, from a patient treated with ibrutinib. The TCR was taken from a human donor with chronic lymphocytic leukemia. The gene calls are TRBV6-1 and TRBJ1-5; a possible D gene is TRBD1 (5 bases). The CDR3 spells CASRDGLLNQPQHF. The DNA for the CDR3 is TGTGCCTCCCGGGACGGATTGCTCAATCAGCCCCAGCATTTT.